This TCR beta chain was identified in a study of blood T cell repertoires in COVID-19. Study-level information: T cells, B-cell-depleted T cells, or PBMCs supplied cDNA or gDNA.

Profiling relied on immunoSEQ multiplex PCR, and the TCRdb table lists in-frame clones only, not all of them. The table records approximately 220,000 clones, approximately 90% of them present only once. This clone was recorded a few times. Trimming took 2 bases from V and 4 from J, leaving 11 bases between them. In germline, CDR1 is SGHKS, CDR2 YYEKEE (reference sequence). The CDR3 spans 14 residues. Sequenced sample: PBMCs or T cells enriched from blood (not recorded which). This receptor was identified in a woman in her thirties with acute COVID-19. The chain is built from TRBV5-5 and TRBJ2-3; D remains unclear. The CDR3 DNA reads as TGTGCCAGCAGCTTCAACTCCGGGTCAGATACGCAGTATTTT. Translated: CASSFNSGSDTQYF. Based on the CDR3 plus reference TRBV5-5 and TRBJ2-3, the full variable domain is DAGVTQSPTHLIKTRGQQVTLRCSPISGHKSVSWYQQVLGQGPQFIFQYYEKEERGRGNFPDRFSARQFPNYSSELNVNALLLGDSALYLCASSFNSGSDTQYFGPGTRLTVL.